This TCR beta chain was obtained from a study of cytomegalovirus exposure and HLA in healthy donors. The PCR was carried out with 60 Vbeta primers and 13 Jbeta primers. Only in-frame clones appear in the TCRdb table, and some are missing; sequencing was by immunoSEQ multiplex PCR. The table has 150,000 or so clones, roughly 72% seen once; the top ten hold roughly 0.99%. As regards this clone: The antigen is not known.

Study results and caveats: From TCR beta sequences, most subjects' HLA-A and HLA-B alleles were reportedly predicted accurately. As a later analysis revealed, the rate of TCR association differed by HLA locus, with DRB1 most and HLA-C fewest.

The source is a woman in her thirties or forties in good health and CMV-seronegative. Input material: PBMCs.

The CDR3 nucleotides are TGCAGCGTTTTTGGACAGGGCAGCGGCTACGAGCAGTACTTC. Translated, it gives CSVFGQGSGYEQYF. The chain is built from TRBV29-1 and TRBJ2-7; 8 nucleotides align to TRBD1. This CDR3 has 14 amino acids. The germline CDR1 and CDR2 sequences are SQVTM and ANQGSEA. V shed 5 bases and J 3 bases; nucleotides not matched to a gene: 9.